Listed below are T cell receptor beta chains from one sample, sequenced in a study of technical replicates of blood from a handful of donors. Clones were read by immunoSEQ multiplex PCR, and TCRdb kept only the in-frame ones, dropping some. The sample records about 88,000 clones, approximately 95% being singletons. The sequencing input was T cells isolated from PBMCs. These receptors were collected from a human donor in good health. CDR3s include the opening cysteine and the closing phenylalanine or tryptophan. A D gene is named only where the DNA matches it firmly. The listing skips clone size in some rows; elsewhere it reads once, few, many or a size class.

j_call v_call clone_size d_call cdr3_aa cdr3_nt
TRBJ1-5 TRBV19 - - CASSPMGYSNQPQHF TGTGCCAGTAGTCCCATGGGCTATAGCAATCAGCCCCAGCATTTT
TRBJ2-2 TRBV4-1 - - CASSQERGGELFF TGCGCCAGCAGCCAAGAAAGGGGTGGGGAGCTGTTTTTT
TRBJ2-3 TRBV6-5 - TRBD2 CASSYSSGSPDTQYF TGTGCCAGCAGTTACTCCAGCGGGAGCCCCGATACGCAGTATTTT
TRBJ1-3 TRBV6-5 - - CASQNNLGSGNTIYF TGTGCCAGCCAGAATAATCTCGGGTCTGGAAACACCATATATTTT
TRBJ2-7 TRBV28 - - CASSEGWTYEQYF TGTGCCAGCAGCGAGGGATGGACCTACGAGCAGTACTTC
TRBJ2-2 TRBV30 - - CAWSQSLTGELFF TGTGCCTGGAGTCAGTCTCTCACCGGGGAGCTGTTTTTT
TRBJ2-4 TRBV27 - - CASSYGSSYIQYF TGTGCCAGCAGTTACGGGAGTAGCTACATTCAGTACTTC
TRBJ2-7 TRBV7-3 - TRBD2 CASSSTSVNEQYF TGTGCCAGCAGCTCGACTAGCGTGAACGAGCAGTACTTC
TRBJ1-2 TRBV4-2 - - CASSQGLLYGYTF TGTGCCAGCAGCCAAGGACTCCTCTATGGCTACACCTTC
TRBJ2-2 TRBV4-3 - TRBD2 CASSQVPGLANTGELFF TGCGCCAGCAGCCAAGTACCGGGACTAGCGAACACCGGGGAGCTGTTTTTT
TRBJ2-1 TRBV19 - TRBD2 CASSIPWGGSNEQFF TGTGCCAGTAGTATTCCCTGGGGGGGGTCGAATGAGCAGTTCTTC
TRBJ1-2 TRBV29-1 - - CSVVRAGYGYTF TGCAGCGTTGTGAGGGCGGGCTATGGCTACACCTTC
TRBJ1-2 TRBV5-1 - - CASRDSAKDYTF TGCGCCAGCAGGGACAGCGCCAAGGACTACACCTTC
TRBJ2-3 TRBV4-2 - - CASSQNAGADTQYF TGTGCCAGCAGCCAAAATGCGGGCGCAGATACGCAGTATTTT
TRBJ2-6 TRBV9 - - CASSASATGANVLTF TGTGCCAGCAGCGCCAGCGCAACTGGGGCCAACGTCCTGACTTTC
TRBJ2-7 TRBV14 - TRBD2 CASSAGAYEQYF TGTGCCAGCAGCGCGGGAGCCTACGAGCAGTACTTC
TRBJ2-5 TRBV11-2 - - CASSPPVETQYF TGTGCCAGCAGCCCACCAGTAGAGACCCAGTACTTC
TRBJ2-1 TRBV11-3 - - CASSRSGAYNEQFF TGTGCCAGCAGCCGTAGCGGCGCTTACAATGAGCAGTTCTTC
TRBJ2-7 TRBV28 - TRBD1 CASSSHWDSTSYEQYF TGTGCCAGCAGTTCCCACTGGGACAGCACATCCTACGAGCAGTACTTC
TRBJ2-5 TRBV29-1 - TRBD2 CSVEEAGWDETQYF TGCAGCGTTGAAGAAGCGGGATGGGATGAGACCCAGTACTTC
TRBJ2-5 TRBV13 - - CASSLGTLQETQYF TGTGCCAGCAGCTTAGGGACACTTCAAGAGACCCAGTACTTC
TRBJ1-5 TRBV28 - - CASSQPRGYQPQHF TGTGCCAGCAGTCAGCCTCGGGGTTATCAGCCCCAGCATTTT
TRBJ2-2 TRBV29-1 - - CSVGDGTGELFF TGCAGCGTGGGAGATGGCACCGGGGAGCTGTTTTTT
TRBJ1-2 TRBV27 - TRBD1 CASSTRQGDYGYTF TGTGCCAGCAGTACGCGACAGGGAGACTATGGCTACACCTTC
TRBJ1-2 TRBV5-1 - TRBD1 CASSPGQANYGYTF TGCGCCAGCAGCCCGGGACAGGCTAACTATGGCTACACCTTC
TRBJ2-2 TRBV30 - - CAWIRSGNTGELFF TGTGCCTGGATTAGGAGCGGTAACACCGGGGAGCTGTTTTTT
TRBJ1-2 TRBV11-3 - TRBD1 CATAGTGEANYGYTF TGTGCCACCGCCGGGACAGGGGAAGCTAACTATGGCTACACCTTC
TRBJ1-4 TRBV5-5 - - CASSLGSADEKLFF TGTGCCAGCAGCCTAGGGAGCGCAGATGAAAAACTGTTTTTT
TRBJ1-1 TRBV6-5 - - CASSPNRVGNTEAFF TGTGCCAGCAGCCCTAATCGGGTTGGGAACACTGAAGCTTTCTTT
TRBJ2-1 TRBV7-2 - TRBD2 CASSLETRAGGPSYNEQFF TGTGCCAGCAGCTTAGAGACTCGAGCGGGAGGGCCGTCCTACAATGAGCAGTTCTTC
TRBJ2-1 TRBV27 - - CASSPKLNNEQFF TGTGCCAGCAGTCCGAAACTAAACAATGAGCAGTTCTTC
TRBJ1-1 TRBV30 once TRBD1 CAWSVRQTGNAFF TGTGCCTGGAGTGTACGACAGACAGGGAACGCTTTCTTT
TRBJ2-7 TRBV28 - - CASSLQVGEQYF TGTGCCAGCAGCCTACAGGTTGGAGAGCAGTACTTC
TRBJ2-7 TRBV14 - - CASSQDLFPDSHEQYF TGTGCCAGCAGCCAAGATTTATTCCCGGACAGCCACGAGCAGTACTTC
TRBJ2-7 TRBV2 - - CASSDMSTPSYEQYF TGTGCCAGCAGTGATATGTCGACTCCCTCGTACGAGCAGTACTTC
TRBJ2-1 TRBV23-1 once - CAPLSPEQFF TGCGCCCCCCTGAGTCCTGAGCAGTTCTTC
TRBJ1-2 TRBV6-4 - TRBD1 CASRGPTGADYGYTF TGTGCCAGCAGGGGACCTACAGGGGCGGACTATGGCTACACCTTC
TRBJ1-2 TRBV7-9 - TRBD1 CASSRDRNGYTF TGTGCCAGCAGCCGGGACAGGAATGGCTACACCTTC
TRBJ2-1 TRBV5-6 - TRBD2 CASSFNGLAGNNEQFF TGTGCCAGCAGCTTCAACGGACTAGCGGGAAATAACGAGCAGTTCTTC
TRBJ2-7 TRBV9 - TRBD1 CASSVSGTGDEQYF TGTGCCAGCAGCGTGAGCGGAACAGGGGACGAGCAGTACTTC
TRBJ2-7 TRBV9 - - CASSVDAGEIWYEQYF TGTGCCAGCAGCGTAGACGCAGGGGAAATTTGGTACGAGCAGTACTTC
TRBJ1-5 TRBV21-1 - - CASSKAGTYAYQPQHF TGTGCCAGCAGCAAAGCCGGGACATATGCTTATCAGCCCCAGCATTTT
TRBJ1-3 TRBV5-1 - - CASSLAGPGYGNTIYF TGCGCCAGCAGCTTGGCCGGTCCAGGTTATGGAAACACCATATATTTT
TRBJ2-1 TRBV5-4 - TRBD2 CASRPGLGSSYNEQFF TGTGCCAGCAGGCCTGGACTAGGAAGCTCCTACAATGAGCAGTTCTTC
TRBJ2-3 TRBV7-3 - - CASSLSYGDTQYF TGTGCCAGCAGCCTATCCTACGGGGATACGCAGTATTTT
TRBJ2-3 TRBV28 - TRBD2 CASSSSTSGDSTDTQYF TGTGCCAGCAGTTCGTCGACTAGCGGGGATAGCACAGATACGCAGTATTTT
TRBJ1-4 TRBV7-2 - - CASSRNEKLFF TGTGCCAGCAGCCGTAATGAAAAACTGTTTTTT
TRBJ1-4 TRBV19 once TRBD1 CASTSLGQVGEKLFF TGTGCCAGTACTTCTCTTGGACAGGTCGGGGAAAAACTGTTTTTT
TRBJ2-1 TRBV30 - - CAWSGLSGYNEQFF TGTGCCTGGAGTGGCCTAAGCGGGTACAATGAGCAGTTCTTC
TRBJ2-6 TRBV25-1 - - CASSPSGANVLTF TGTGCCAGCAGTCCATCTGGGGCCAACGTCCTGACTTTC
TRBJ2-5 TRBV6-5 - TRBD2 CASSYSGGGETQYF TGTGCCAGCAGTTACTCGGGGGGGGGAGAGACCCAGTACTTC
TRBJ2-2 TRBV13 - - CASSPGYTGELFF TGTGCCAGCAGCCCGGGGTACACCGGGGAGCTGTTTTTT
TRBJ1-6 TRBV30 - - CAWSAEPREIHSPLHF TGTGCCTGGAGCGCCGAACCTAGGGAGATCCATTCACCCCTCCACTTT
TRBJ1-2 TRBV5-6 once - CASSLELGGGSGYTF TGTGCCAGCAGCTTGGAACTTGGGGGGGGGTCCGGCTACACCTTC
TRBJ2-3 TRBV20-1 - - CSAREADTQYF TGCAGTGCTAGAGAAGCGGATACGCAGTATTTT
TRBJ2-5 TRBV6-1 - - CASSVFLFWTQYF TGTGCCAGCAGTGTGTTTTTATTCTGGACCCAGTACTTC